The source of this T cell receptor (beta chain) is a study of PD-1 blockade in classical Hodgkin lymphoma. All the patients suffered relapse after autologous stem cell transplantation, and brentuximab vedotin exposure differed. To note about this clone: Its antigen is not identified.

Broader study findings: The causes of the repertoire differences, possibly disease activity or prior therapy, remain undefined. Newly diagnosed patients had diversity similar to the baseline diversity of complete responders. CD4+ TCR diversity climbed significantly by C4D1, unlike CD8+ TCR diversity.

V lost 5 bases and J lost 10; bases outside the gene matches: 9. There are 12 residues in the CDR3. In germline, CDR1 is GTSNPN, CDR2 SVGIG (reference sequence). Here immunoSEQ multiplex PCR was the method, and the copy in TCRdb shows in-frame clones only, minus some. The data hold about 26,000 clones, with roughly 62% observed a single time. This TCR was recovered from a human donor with classical Hodgkin lymphoma. The source was peripheral blood mononuclear cells (PBMCs), collected before the second cycle of nivolumab. V and J are TRBV30 and TRBJ1-1, with TRBD1 matching 8 bases. As DNA, the CDR3 is TGTGCCTGGGCCGCATGGGACAGGAGAGCTTTCTTT. This sequence encodes CAWAAWDRRAFF.